The clone carrying this T cell receptor beta chain was counted only a few times. Antigen unknown. The data were taken from a study of cytomegalovirus exposure and HLA in healthy donors. The study's findings and limits: HLA alleles showed associations with approximately 15,000 TCR beta sequences in a later analysis, at a 0.05 false discovery rate. In a later analysis, compared with equally common non-associated chains, HLA-associated beta chains were more expanded. A later analysis linked a missense DCLRE1C variant to TCR beta V- and J-gene trimming.

It was with 60 Vbeta and 13 Jbeta primers that the PCR ran. Measured with immunoSEQ multiplex PCR; TCRdb has only the in-frame clones, and not every one. This table holds about 200,000 clones, over 9.5% found once. Germline V lookup: CDR1 SGDLS, CDR2 YYNGEE. This CDR3 has 16 amino acids. V lost 0 bases to trimming and J lost 1 base; unmatched junction nucleotides: 4. This clonotype was obtained from a man between 50 and 59 years old in good health and CMV-seropositive. The chain recombines TRBV9 with TRBJ1-2; 9 bases align to TRBD1. Sequences were obtained from PBMCs. The CDR3: CASSVGEGQGNYGYTF. The CDR3 coding sequence is TGTGCCAGCAGCGTAGGGGAGGGACAGGGTAACTATGGCTACACCTTC.